The rows below give T cell receptor beta chains drawn from one sample of a study of blood T cell repertoires in COVID-19. TCRdb's table, derived via immunoSEQ multiplex PCR, lists solely in-frame clones and lacks some. The repertoire has a few hundred thousand clones, 84% of them found once; the top ten carry under 1.5%. Sequenced input: peripheral blood. Receptor source: a woman between 35 and 50 years old who had recovered from COVID-19. CDR3s include the opening cysteine and the closing phenylalanine or tryptophan. D genes are given only for firm matches. Clone size appears in some rows only: once, few, many, or a class for an expanded clone.

D gene: NA
clone size: NA
J gene: TRBJ2-1
V gene: TRBV6-5
CDR3 protein: CASWAGRNEQFF
CDR3 DNA: TGTGCCAGCTGGGCAGGTAGGAATGAGCAGTTCTTC

D gene: NA
clone size: NA
J gene: TRBJ1-1
V gene: TRBV10-3
CDR3 protein: CAISQDTVNTEAFF
CDR3 DNA: TGTGCCATCAGCCAGGACACGGTGAACACTGAAGCTTTCTTT

D gene: NA
clone size: NA
J gene: TRBJ2-5
V gene: TRBV7-2
CDR3 protein: CASSYQRTETQYF
CDR3 DNA: TGTGCCAGCAGCTACCAACGAACTGAGACCCAGTACTTC

D gene: NA
clone size: NA
J gene: TRBJ1-3
V gene: TRBV6-5
CDR3 protein: CASKVLGSSGNTIYF
CDR3 DNA: TGTGCCAGCAAGGTCTTGGGGAGCTCTGGAAACACCATATATTTT

D gene: TRBD1
clone size: few
J gene: TRBJ1-4
V gene: TRBV7-9
CDR3 protein: CASSSWTGLATNEKLFF
CDR3 DNA: TGTGCCAGCAGCTCTTGGACAGGACTTGCAACTAATGAAAAACTGTTTTTT

D gene: NA
clone size: NA
J gene: TRBJ1-2
V gene: TRBV10-3
CDR3 protein: CAISESRVEGYTF
CDR3 DNA: TGTGCCATCAGTGAGTCGAGGGTCGAAGGCTACACCTTC

D gene: NA
clone size: NA
J gene: TRBJ1-2
V gene: TRBV28
CDR3 protein: CASSPSGAGYGYTF
CDR3 DNA: TGTGCCAGCAGTCCTTCTGGGGCTGGCTATGGCTACACCTTC

D gene: NA
clone size: NA
J gene: TRBJ1-2
V gene: TRBV12-3/TRBV12-4
CDR3 protein: CASSLGAYGYTF
CDR3 DNA: TGTGCCAGCAGTTTAGGAGCCTATGGCTACACCTTC

D gene: TRBD1
clone size: NA
J gene: TRBJ1-2
V gene: TRBV5-7
CDR3 protein: CASSLTWDRGPFGGYTF
CDR3 DNA: TGTGCCAGCAGCTTGACCTGGGACAGGGGACCCTTCGGGGGCTACACCTTC

D gene: TRBD1
clone size: NA
J gene: TRBJ1-5
V gene: TRBV9
CDR3 protein: CASSADRGLGNQPQHF
CDR3 DNA: TGTGCCAGCAGCGCGGACAGGGGACTTGGCAATCAGCCCCAGCATTTT

D gene: TRBD1
clone size: NA
J gene: TRBJ2-1
V gene: TRBV7-2
CDR3 protein: CASSFRDSQNNEQFF
CDR3 DNA: TGTGCCAGCAGCTTCCGGGACAGCCAAAACAATGAGCAGTTCTTC

D gene: NA
clone size: NA
J gene: TRBJ1-2
V gene: TRBV18
CDR3 protein: CASSPTPNYGYTF
CDR3 DNA: TGTGCCAGCTCACCAACACCTAACTATGGCTACACCTTC

D gene: NA
clone size: NA
J gene: TRBJ2-3
V gene: TRBV28
CDR3 protein: CASSPLIRTDYSTDTQYF
CDR3 DNA: TGTGCCAGCAGTCCTCTAATAAGGACAGACTATAGCACAGATACGCAGTATTTT

D gene: TRBD2
clone size: once
J gene: TRBJ2-1
V gene: TRBV5-1
CDR3 protein: CASSGAGGSSNEQFF
CDR3 DNA: TGCGCCAGCAGTGGAGCGGGGGGGTCAAGCAATGAGCAGTTCTTC

D gene: NA
clone size: many
J gene: TRBJ2-5
V gene: TRBV20-1
CDR3 protein: CSVAGEGTQYF
CDR3 DNA: TGCAGTGTGGCAGGGGAGGGGACCCAGTACTTC

D gene: NA
clone size: few
J gene: TRBJ1-2
V gene: TRBV30
CDR3 protein: CAWSKTGMGSLIF
CDR3 DNA: TGTGCCTGGAGTAAAACAGGGATGGGAAGCCTCATCTTC

D gene: TRBD2
clone size: NA
J gene: TRBJ2-3
V gene: TRBV9
CDR3 protein: CASSVGGGGRTDTQYF
CDR3 DNA: TGTGCCAGCAGCGTAGGCGGGGGGGGCCGCACAGATACGCAGTATTTT

D gene: NA
clone size: NA
J gene: TRBJ1-1
V gene: TRBV2
CDR3 protein: CASSEARVTEAFF
CDR3 DNA: TGTGCCAGCAGTGAAGCCAGGGTCACTGAAGCTTTCTTT

D gene: NA
clone size: NA
J gene: TRBJ1-5
V gene: TRBV2
CDR3 protein: CASSAGDSGQPQHF
CDR3 DNA: TGTGCCAGCAGCGCAGGGGATTCGGGTCAGCCCCAGCATTTT

D gene: TRBD2
clone size: NA
J gene: TRBJ2-2
V gene: TRBV6-4
CDR3 protein: CASSLAGGKNTGELFF
CDR3 DNA: TGTGCCAGCAGCCTAGCGGGGGGGAAGAACACCGGGGAGCTGTTTTTT

D gene: NA
clone size: NA
J gene: TRBJ1-1
V gene: TRBV9
CDR3 protein: CASSTGQIHTEAFF
CDR3 DNA: TGTGCCAGCAGCACAGGACAGATACACACTGAAGCTTTCTTT

D gene: NA
clone size: NA
J gene: TRBJ1-4
V gene: TRBV19
CDR3 protein: CASSILADEKLFF
CDR3 DNA: TGTGCCAGTAGTATCTTGGCAGATGAAAAACTGTTTTTT

D gene: NA
clone size: NA
J gene: TRBJ1-2
V gene: TRBV28
CDR3 protein: CASSYRDRNYGYTF
CDR3 DNA: TGTGCCAGCAGTTACAGGGATCGAAACTATGGCTACACCTTC

D gene: TRBD1
clone size: few
J gene: TRBJ1-1
V gene: TRBV7-3
CDR3 protein: CASSLYQGAEAFF
CDR3 DNA: TGTGCCAGCAGTCTTTATCAGGGGGCTGAAGCTTTCTTT

D gene: NA
clone size: NA
J gene: TRBJ2-3
V gene: TRBV7-9
CDR3 protein: CASSLVARTDTQYF
CDR3 DNA: TGTGCCAGCAGCTTAGTGGCTCGCACAGATACGCAGTATTTT

D gene: NA
clone size: few
J gene: TRBJ1-2
V gene: TRBV28
CDR3 protein: CATCSANYGYTF
CDR3 DNA: TGTGCCACCTGCTCAGCTAACTATGGCTACACCTTC

D gene: TRBD1
clone size: NA
J gene: TRBJ1-1
V gene: TRBV10-2
CDR3 protein: CASVGTGATEAFF
CDR3 DNA: TGCGCCAGCGTCGGGACAGGGGCCACTGAAGCTTTCTTT

D gene: NA
clone size: few
J gene: TRBJ2-2
V gene: TRBV24-1
CDR3 protein: CATSLQGGTGELFF
CDR3 DNA: TGTGCCACCAGTCTCCAGGGTGGTACCGGGGAGCTGTTTTTT

D gene: NA
clone size: NA
J gene: TRBJ1-3
V gene: TRBV6-5
CDR3 protein: CASSPQTVGNTIYF
CDR3 DNA: TGTGCCAGCAGTCCTCAGACAGTTGGAAACACCATATATTTT

D gene: NA
clone size: NA
J gene: TRBJ1-1
V gene: TRBV28
CDR3 protein: CAIDSEAFF
CDR3 DNA: TGTGCCATCGACAGTGAAGCTTTCTTT

D gene: NA
clone size: NA
J gene: TRBJ2-4
V gene: TRBV5-8
CDR3 protein: CASSSGSTTLAKNIQYF
CDR3 DNA: TGTGCCAGCAGCTCTGGATCGACTACACTAGCCAAAAACATTCAGTACTTC

D gene: NA
clone size: NA
J gene: TRBJ2-7
V gene: TRBV6-5
CDR3 protein: CASSKRGGYSEQYF
CDR3 DNA: TGTGCCAGCAGCAAGAGGGGGGGATACAGTGAGCAGTACTTC

D gene: TRBD1
clone size: NA
J gene: TRBJ1-1
V gene: TRBV10-3
CDR3 protein: CAIRDRGEGTEAFF
CDR3 DNA: TGTGCCATCAGAGACAGGGGGGAAGGGACTGAAGCTTTCTTT

D gene: NA
clone size: few
J gene: TRBJ1-3
V gene: TRBV27
CDR3 protein: CASASQTAGNTIYF
CDR3 DNA: TGTGCCAGCGCGTCACAGACAGCTGGAAACACCATATATTTT

D gene: TRBD2
clone size: NA
J gene: TRBJ2-7
V gene: TRBV7-9
CDR3 protein: CASSPFGERGTPEEQYF
CDR3 DNA: TGTGCCAGCAGCCCCTTCGGGGAGCGGGGGACCCCGGAGGAGCAGTACTTC

D gene: NA
clone size: NA
J gene: TRBJ1-3
V gene: TRBV5-6
CDR3 protein: CASSFIRSGSGNTIYF
CDR3 DNA: TGTGCCAGCAGCTTCATCCGCTCGGGCTCTGGAAACACCATATATTTT

D gene: TRBD2
clone size: NA
J gene: TRBJ2-3
V gene: TRBV29-1
CDR3 protein: CSVEDLTSPDTQYF
CDR3 DNA: TGCAGCGTTGAAGACCTGACTAGCCCGGATACGCAGTATTTT

D gene: TRBD2
clone size: NA
J gene: TRBJ2-1
V gene: TRBV10-3
CDR3 protein: CAISAAQRGSSYNEQFF
CDR3 DNA: TGTGCCATCAGTGCCGCCCAGCGGGGGAGTAGCTACAATGAGCAGTTCTTC

D gene: NA
clone size: NA
J gene: TRBJ1-2
V gene: TRBV3-1/TRBV3-2
CDR3 protein: CASSQEWTGSRRGYTF
CDR3 DNA: TGTGCCAGCAGCCAAGAATGGACGGGGAGTAGGAGAGGCTACACCTTC

D gene: TRBD1
clone size: NA
J gene: TRBJ1-1
V gene: TRBV4-1
CDR3 protein: CASSSPQDRVPTEAFF
CDR3 DNA: TGCGCCAGCAGCTCCCCCCAGGACAGGGTGCCCACTGAAGCTTTCTTT

D gene: NA
clone size: NA
J gene: TRBJ2-6
V gene: TRBV9
CDR3 protein: CASSVVGGVGANVLTF
CDR3 DNA: TGTGCCAGCAGCGTAGTAGGAGGGGTTGGGGCCAACGTCCTGACTTTC

D gene: TRBD1
clone size: NA
J gene: TRBJ1-5
V gene: TRBV4-3
CDR3 protein: CASSIGQDQPQHF
CDR3 DNA: TGCGCCAGCAGCATCGGACAGGATCAGCCCCAGCATTTT

D gene: NA
clone size: NA
J gene: TRBJ2-1
V gene: TRBV7-2
CDR3 protein: CASSLALPAHYSYNEQFF
CDR3 DNA: TGTGCCAGCAGCTTAGCCCTTCCAGCTCACTATTCCTACAATGAGCAGTTCTTC